Below, one TCR beta chain is given with its context. Its antigen is unidentified. This entry belongs to a study of human T cells and chemical hapten exposure. Time point denoted: healthy volunteer bleed at 2 weeks. Researchers extracted total RNA from unfractionated whole blood. V gave up 3 bases and J gave up 10 bases, with 13 bases separating them. Per the germline V gene, CDR1 is LGHNA and CDR2 is YNFKEQ. CDR3 size: 13 residues. TCRdb reprocessed the RACE reads via MiXCR and lists one record per CDR3 protein. The sample holds around 130,000 distinct CDR3 sequences; more than 7.5% are singletons and the top ten take around 2%. Whole-study findings and limits: Sensitizing with DPC caused no change in TCRs above 1 in 1000 frequency.

J is TRBJ2-1 and V is TRBV4-2; no firm D call. Sequencing input: whole blood. The clonotype originates from a male donor in good health. Some clones in this sample may be carry-over from other donors' samples. CDR3 amino acids: CASSQGPAREQFF. CDR3 DNA: TGTGCCAGCAGCCAGGGCCCGGCGCGGGAGCAGTTCTTC.